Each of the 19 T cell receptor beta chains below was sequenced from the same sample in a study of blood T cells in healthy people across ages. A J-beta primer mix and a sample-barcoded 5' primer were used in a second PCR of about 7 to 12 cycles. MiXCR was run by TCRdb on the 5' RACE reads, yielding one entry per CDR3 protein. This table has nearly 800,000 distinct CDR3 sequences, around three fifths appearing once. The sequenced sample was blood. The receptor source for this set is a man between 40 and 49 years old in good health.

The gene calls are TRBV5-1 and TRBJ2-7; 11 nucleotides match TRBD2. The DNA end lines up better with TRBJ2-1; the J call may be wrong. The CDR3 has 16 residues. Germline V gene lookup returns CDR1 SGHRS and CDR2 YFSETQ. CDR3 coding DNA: TGCGCCAGCAAAACGGCAACTAGCGGGAGATCAGATGAGCAGTTCTTC. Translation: CASKTATSGRSDEQFF.

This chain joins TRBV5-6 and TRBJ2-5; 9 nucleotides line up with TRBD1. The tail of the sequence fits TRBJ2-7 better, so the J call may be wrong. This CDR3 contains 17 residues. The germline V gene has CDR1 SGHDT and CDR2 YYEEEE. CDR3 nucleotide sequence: TGTGCCAGCAGCGAGGGATACTCCGGGACAGGGTACGTCGAGCAGTACTTC. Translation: CASSEGYSGTGYVEQYF.

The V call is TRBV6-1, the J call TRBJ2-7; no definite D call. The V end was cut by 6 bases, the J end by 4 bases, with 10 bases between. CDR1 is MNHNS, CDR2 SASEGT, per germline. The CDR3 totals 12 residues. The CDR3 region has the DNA TGTGCCAGCAGCGTTATTGGGTACGAGCAGTACTTC. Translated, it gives CASSVIGYEQYF.

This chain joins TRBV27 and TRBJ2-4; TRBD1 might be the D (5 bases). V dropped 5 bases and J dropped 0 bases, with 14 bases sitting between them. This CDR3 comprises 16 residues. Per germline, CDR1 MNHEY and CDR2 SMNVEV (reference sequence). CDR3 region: CASSGLAGKAKNIQYF. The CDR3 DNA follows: TGTGCCAGCAGTGGGTTAGCAGGGAAAGCCAAAAACATTCAGTACTTC.

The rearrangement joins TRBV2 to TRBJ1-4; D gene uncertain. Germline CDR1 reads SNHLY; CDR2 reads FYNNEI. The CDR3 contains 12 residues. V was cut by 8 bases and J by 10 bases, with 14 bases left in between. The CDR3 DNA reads TGTGCCAGCCATAGGCCGGCGGGAAAACTGTTTTTT. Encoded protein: CASHRPAGKLFF.

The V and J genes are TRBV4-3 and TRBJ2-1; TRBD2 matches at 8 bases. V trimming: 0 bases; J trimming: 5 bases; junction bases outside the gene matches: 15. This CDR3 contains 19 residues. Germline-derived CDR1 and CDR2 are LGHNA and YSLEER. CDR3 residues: CASSQEAPGTLAVHNEQFF. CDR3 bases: TGCGCCAGCAGCCAAGAGGCACCCGGGACACTAGCGGTCCACAATGAGCAGTTCTTC.

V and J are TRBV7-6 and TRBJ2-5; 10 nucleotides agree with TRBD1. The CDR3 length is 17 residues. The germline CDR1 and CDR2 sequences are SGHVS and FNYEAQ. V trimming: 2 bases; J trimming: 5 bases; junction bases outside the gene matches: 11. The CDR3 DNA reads TGTGCCAGCAGCTTATACGGGGGACAGGGGCTGGGGGAGACCCAGTACTTC. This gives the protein CASSLYGGQGLGETQYF. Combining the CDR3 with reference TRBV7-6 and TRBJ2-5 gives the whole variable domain GAGVSQSPRYKVTKRGQDVALRCDPISGHVSLYWYRQALGQGPEFLTYFNYEAQQDKSGLPNDRFSAERPEGSISTLTIQRTEQRDSAMYRCASSLYGGQGLGETQYFGPGTRLLVL.

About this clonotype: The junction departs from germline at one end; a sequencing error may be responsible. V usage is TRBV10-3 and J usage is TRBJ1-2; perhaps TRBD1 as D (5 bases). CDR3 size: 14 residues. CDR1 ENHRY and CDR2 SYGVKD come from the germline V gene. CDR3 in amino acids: CAISETGSAGGYTF. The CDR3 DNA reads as TGTGCCATCAGCGAAACAGGATCAGCGGGTGGCTACACTTTC.

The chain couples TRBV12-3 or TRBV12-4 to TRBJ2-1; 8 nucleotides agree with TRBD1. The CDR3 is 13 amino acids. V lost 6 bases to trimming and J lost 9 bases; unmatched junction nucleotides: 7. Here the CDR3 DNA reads TGTGCCAGCAGCCAGGGGGCTGGCTTTGAGCAGTTCTTC. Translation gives CASSQGAGFEQFF.

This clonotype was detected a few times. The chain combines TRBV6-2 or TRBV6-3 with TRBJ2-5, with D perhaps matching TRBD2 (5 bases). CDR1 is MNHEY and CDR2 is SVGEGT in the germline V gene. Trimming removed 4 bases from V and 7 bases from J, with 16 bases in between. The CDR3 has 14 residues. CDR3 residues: CASSSQRREGTQYF. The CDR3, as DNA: TGTGCCAGCAGTTCCCAACGCCGTGAGGGGACCCAGTACTTC.

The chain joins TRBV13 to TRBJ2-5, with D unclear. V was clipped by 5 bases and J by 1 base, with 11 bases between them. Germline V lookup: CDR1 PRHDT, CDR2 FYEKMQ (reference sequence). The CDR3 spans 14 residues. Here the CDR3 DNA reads TGTGCCAGCAGCCCGGCGTGGGTCCAAGAGACCCAGTACTTC. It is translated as CASSPAWVQETQYF.

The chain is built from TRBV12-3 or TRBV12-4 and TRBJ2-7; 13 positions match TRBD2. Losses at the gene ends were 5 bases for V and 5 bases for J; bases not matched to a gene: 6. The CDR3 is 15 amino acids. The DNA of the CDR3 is TGTGCCAGCAGTCCAGGACTAGCGGGAGCGGACGAGCAGTACTTC. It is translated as CASSPGLAGADEQYF.

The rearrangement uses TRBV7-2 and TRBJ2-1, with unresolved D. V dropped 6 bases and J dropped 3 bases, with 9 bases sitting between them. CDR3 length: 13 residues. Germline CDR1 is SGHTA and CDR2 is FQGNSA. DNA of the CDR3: TGTGCCAGCAGTCCCGGCATCTACAATGAGCAGTTCTTC. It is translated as CASSPGIYNEQFF.

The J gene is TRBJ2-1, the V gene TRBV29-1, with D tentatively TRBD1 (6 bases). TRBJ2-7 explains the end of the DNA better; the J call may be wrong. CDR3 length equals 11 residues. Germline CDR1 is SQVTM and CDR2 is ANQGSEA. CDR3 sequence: CSVGTVHEQYF. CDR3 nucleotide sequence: TGCAGCGTTGGGACAGTCCATGAGCAGTACTTC.

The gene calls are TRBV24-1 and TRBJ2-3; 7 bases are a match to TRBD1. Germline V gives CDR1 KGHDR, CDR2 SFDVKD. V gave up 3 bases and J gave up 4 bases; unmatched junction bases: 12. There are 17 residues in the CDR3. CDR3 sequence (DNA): TGTGCCACCAGTGATCCCTATGGACAGGAGAGGGCAGATACGCAGTATTTT. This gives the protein CATSDPYGQERADTQYF.

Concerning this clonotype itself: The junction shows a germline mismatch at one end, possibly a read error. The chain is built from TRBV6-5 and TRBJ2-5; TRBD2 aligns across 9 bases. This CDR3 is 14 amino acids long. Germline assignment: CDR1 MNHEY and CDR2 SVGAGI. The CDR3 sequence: CASSLAGTQETQYF. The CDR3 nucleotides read TGCGCCAGCAGTCTAGCGGGAACCCAAGAGACCCAGTACTTC.

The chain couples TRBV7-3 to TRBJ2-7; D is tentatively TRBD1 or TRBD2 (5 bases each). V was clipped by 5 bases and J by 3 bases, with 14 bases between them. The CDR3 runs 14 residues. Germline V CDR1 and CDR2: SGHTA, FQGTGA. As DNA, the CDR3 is TGTGCCAGCAGCGCCGGGACGGAGGTCTACGAGCAGTACTTC. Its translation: CASSAGTEVYEQYF.

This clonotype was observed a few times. The CDR3 protein is CASSPGGQGRANYGYTF. In DNA, the CDR3 is TGTGCCAGCAGCCCGGGGGGACAGGGTAGAGCTAACTATGGCTACACCTTC. The V call is TRBV7-2, the J call TRBJ1-2; 9 bases line up with TRBD1. CDR3 length: 17 amino acids. The V gene end was trimmed by 5 bases and the J gene end by 0 bases; junction bases not matched to a gene: 10. Germline CDR1 SGHTA, CDR2 FQGNSA.

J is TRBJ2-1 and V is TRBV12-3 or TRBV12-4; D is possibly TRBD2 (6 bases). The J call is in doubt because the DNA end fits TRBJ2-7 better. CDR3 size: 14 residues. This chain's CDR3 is CASSPGSGNNEQYF. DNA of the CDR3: TGTGCCAGCAGTCCCGGTAGCGGAAACAATGAGCAGTACTTC.